This TCR beta chain was identified during a study of T cell changes during pregnancy in multiple sclerosis. Measured with immunoSEQ multiplex PCR; TCRdb has only the in-frame clones, and not every one. Among 75,000 to 80,000 clones listed, 89% were seen once. The CDR3 sequence is 17 residues long. The germline gives CDR1 MGHRA, CDR2 YSYEKL. Trimming took off 4 bases at V and 0 bases at J, with 16 bases between the two ends. This TCR came from a female donor with multiple sclerosis, enrolled in a pregnancy study. V is TRBV4-1 and J is TRBJ1-3, with a weak D call TRBD1 (6 bases). The input for sequencing was peripheral blood, taken before pregnancy. The CDR3 region has the DNA TGCGCCAGCAGCCCAAGGCCAAGGGGGTTCTCTGGAAACACCATATATTTT. This encodes CASSPRPRGFSGNTIYF.